In its sample, the clone carrying this T cell receptor (beta chain) was seen many times. Its specificity is not known. This record comes from a study of response to subunit inactivated influenza vaccine. Whole-study findings and limits: A suggestion made by the authors is that each seasonal influenza vaccination recruits few new T cells.

TCRdb reprocessed the RT-PCR reads with MiXCR, giving one entry per CDR3 protein. The table records 400,000 to 650,000 distinct CDR3 sequences, approximately 7.3% of them present only once. Sample: PBMCs from blood, taken approximately 25 months after vaccination. The sequence derives from a man between 45 and 75 years old who received an inactivated influenza vaccine.

The CDR3 DNA sequence: TGCGCCACCTCCTTCCGAGGGGAGCTGTTTTTT. Amino acids: CATSFRGELFF. The chain joins TRBV4-1 to TRBJ2-2; D is uncertain. The CDR3 is 11 amino acids. CDR1 and CDR2 from the germline V gene are MGHRA and YSYEKL. V shed 10 bases and J shed 8 bases, with 11 bases lying between them.